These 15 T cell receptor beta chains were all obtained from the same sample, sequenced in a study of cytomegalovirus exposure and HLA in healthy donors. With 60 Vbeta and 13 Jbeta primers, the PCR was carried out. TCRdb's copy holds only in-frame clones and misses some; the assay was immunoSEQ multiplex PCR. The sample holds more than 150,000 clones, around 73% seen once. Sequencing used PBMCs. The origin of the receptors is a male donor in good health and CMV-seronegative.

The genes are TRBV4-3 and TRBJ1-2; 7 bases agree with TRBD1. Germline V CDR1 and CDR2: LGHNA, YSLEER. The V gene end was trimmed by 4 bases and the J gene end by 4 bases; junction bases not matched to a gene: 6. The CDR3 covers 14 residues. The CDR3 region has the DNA TGCGCCAGCAGCCCGGGGACAGAGGGCTATGGCTACACCTTC. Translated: CASSPGTEGYGYTF.

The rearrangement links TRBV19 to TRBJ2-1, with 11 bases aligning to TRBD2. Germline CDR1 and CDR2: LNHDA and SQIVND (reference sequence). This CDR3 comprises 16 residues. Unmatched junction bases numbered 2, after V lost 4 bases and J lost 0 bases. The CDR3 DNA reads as TGTGCCAGTAGTACACTAGCGGGAGTCTCCTACAATGAGCAGTTCTTC. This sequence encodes CASSTLAGVSYNEQFF.

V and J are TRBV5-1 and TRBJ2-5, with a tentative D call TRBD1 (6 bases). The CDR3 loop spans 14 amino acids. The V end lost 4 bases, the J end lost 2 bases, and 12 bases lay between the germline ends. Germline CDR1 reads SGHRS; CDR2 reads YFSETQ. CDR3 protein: CASSKGQNQETQYF. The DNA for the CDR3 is TGCGCCAGCAGCAAAGGACAGAATCAAGAGACCCAGTACTTC.

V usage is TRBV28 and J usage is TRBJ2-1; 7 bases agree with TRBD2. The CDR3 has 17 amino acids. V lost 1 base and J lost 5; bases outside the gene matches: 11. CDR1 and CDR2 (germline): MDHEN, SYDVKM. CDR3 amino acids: CASSLSIGLREDNEQFF. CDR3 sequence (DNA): TGTGCCAGCAGTTTATCTATAGGTTTACGGGAGGACAATGAGCAGTTCTTC.

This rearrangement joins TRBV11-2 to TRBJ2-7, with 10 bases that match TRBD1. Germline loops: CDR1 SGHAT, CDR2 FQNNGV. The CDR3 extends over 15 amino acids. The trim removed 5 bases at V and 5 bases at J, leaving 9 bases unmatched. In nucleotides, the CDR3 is TGTGCCAGCAGCCTGGGACAGGGGAGGCTCAACGAGCAGTACTTC. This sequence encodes CASSLGQGRLNEQYF.

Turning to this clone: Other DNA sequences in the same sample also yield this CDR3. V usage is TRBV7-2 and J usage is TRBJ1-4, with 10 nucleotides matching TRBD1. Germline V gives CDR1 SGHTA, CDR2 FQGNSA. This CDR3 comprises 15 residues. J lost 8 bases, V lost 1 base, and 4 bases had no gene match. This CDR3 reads CASSLGTGGGEKLFF. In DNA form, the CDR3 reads TGTGCCAGCAGCTTAGGGACAGGGGGAGGGGAAAAACTGTTTTTT.

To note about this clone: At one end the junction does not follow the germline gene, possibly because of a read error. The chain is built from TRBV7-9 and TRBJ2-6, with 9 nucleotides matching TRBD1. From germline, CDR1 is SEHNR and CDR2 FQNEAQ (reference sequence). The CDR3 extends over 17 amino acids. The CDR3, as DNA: TGTTCCAGCAGCTCAGACAGGGGGTTTACTGGGGCCAACGTCCTGACTTTC. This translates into CSSSSDRGFTGANVLTF. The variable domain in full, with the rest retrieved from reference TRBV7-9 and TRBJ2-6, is DTGVSQNPRHKITKRGQNVTFRCDPISEHNRLYWYRQTLGQGPEFLTYFQNEAQLEKSRLLSDRFSAERPKGSFSTLEIQRTEQGDSAMYLCSSSSDRGFTGANVLTFGAGSRLTVL.

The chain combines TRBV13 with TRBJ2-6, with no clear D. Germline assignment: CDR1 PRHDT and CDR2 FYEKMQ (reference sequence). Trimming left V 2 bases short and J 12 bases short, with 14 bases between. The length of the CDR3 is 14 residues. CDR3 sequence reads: CASSLSPPGGVLTF. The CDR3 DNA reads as TGTGCCAGCAGCTTAAGCCCTCCGGGTGGCGTCCTGACTTTC. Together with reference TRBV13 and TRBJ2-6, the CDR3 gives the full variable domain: AAGVIQSPRHLIKEKRETATLKCYPIPRHDTVYWYQQGPGQDPQFLISFYEKMQSDKGSIPDRFSAQQFSDYHSELNMSSLELGDSALYFCASSLSPPGGVLTFGAGSRLTVL.

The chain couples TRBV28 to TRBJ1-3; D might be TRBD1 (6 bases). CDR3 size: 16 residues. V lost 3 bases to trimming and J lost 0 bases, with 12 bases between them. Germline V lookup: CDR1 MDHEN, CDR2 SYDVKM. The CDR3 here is CASSLTGRGSGNTIYF. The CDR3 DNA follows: TGTGCCAGCAGTTTGACAGGCCGAGGCTCTGGAAACACCATATATTTT.

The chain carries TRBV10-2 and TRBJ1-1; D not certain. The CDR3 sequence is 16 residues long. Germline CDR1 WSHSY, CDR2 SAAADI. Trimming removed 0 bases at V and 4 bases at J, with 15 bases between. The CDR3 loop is CASSESPRPPGTEAFF. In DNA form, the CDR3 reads TGCGCCAGCAGTGAGTCTCCTAGACCCCCCGGCACTGAAGCTTTCTTT.

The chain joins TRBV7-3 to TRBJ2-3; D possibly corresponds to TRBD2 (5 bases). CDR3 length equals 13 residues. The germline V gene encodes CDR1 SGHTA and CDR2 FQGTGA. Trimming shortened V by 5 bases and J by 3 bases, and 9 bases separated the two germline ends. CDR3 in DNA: TGTGCCAGCAGCCGAGCGGCTACAGATACGCAGTATTTT. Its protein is CASSRAATDTQYF.

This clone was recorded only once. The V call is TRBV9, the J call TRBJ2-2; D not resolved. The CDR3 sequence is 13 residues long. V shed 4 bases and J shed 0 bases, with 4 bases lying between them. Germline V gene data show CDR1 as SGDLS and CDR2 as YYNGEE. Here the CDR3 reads CASSQTNTGELFF. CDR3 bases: TGTGCCAGCAGCCAGACGAACACCGGGGAGCTGTTTTTT.

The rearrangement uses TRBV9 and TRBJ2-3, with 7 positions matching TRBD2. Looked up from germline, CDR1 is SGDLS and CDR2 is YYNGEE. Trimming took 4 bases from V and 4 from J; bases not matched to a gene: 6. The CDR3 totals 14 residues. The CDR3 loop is CASSSRLAADTQYF. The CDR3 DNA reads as TGTGCCAGCAGCTCGCGACTAGCAGCAGATACGCAGTATTTT.

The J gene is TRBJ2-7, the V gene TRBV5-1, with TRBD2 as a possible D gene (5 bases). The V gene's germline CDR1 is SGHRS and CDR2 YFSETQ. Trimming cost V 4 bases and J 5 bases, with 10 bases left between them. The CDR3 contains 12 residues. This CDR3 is CASSTGVNEQYF. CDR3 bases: TGCGCCAGCAGCACCGGGGTGAACGAGCAGTACTTC.

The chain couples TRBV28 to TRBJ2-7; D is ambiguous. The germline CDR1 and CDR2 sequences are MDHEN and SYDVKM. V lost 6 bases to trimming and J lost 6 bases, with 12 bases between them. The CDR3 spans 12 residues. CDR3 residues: CASRGLLREQYF. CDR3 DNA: TGTGCCAGCAGGGGCCTCCTCCGCGAGCAGTACTTC.